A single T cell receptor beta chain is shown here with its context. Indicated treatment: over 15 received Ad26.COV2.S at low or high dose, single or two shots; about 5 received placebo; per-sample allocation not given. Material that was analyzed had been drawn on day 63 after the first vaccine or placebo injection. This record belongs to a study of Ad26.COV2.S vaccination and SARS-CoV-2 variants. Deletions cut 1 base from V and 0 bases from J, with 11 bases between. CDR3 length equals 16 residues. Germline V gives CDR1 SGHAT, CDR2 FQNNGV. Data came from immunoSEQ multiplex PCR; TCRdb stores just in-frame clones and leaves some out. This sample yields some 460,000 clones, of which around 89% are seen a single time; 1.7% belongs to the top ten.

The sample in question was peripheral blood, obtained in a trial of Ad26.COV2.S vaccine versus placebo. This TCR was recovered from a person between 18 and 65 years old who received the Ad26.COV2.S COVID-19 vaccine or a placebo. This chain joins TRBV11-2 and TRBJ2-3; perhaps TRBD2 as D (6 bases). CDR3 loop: CASSLGGGVSTDTQYF. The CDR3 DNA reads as TGTGCCAGCAGCTTAGGGGGCGGGGTTAGCACAGATACGCAGTATTTT. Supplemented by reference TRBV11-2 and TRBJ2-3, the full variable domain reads EAGVAQSPRYKIIEKRQSVAFWCNPISGHATLYWYQQILGQGPKLLIQFQNNGVVDDSQLPKDRFSAERLKGVDSTLKIQPAKLEDSAVYLCASSLGGGVSTDTQYFGPGTRLTVL.